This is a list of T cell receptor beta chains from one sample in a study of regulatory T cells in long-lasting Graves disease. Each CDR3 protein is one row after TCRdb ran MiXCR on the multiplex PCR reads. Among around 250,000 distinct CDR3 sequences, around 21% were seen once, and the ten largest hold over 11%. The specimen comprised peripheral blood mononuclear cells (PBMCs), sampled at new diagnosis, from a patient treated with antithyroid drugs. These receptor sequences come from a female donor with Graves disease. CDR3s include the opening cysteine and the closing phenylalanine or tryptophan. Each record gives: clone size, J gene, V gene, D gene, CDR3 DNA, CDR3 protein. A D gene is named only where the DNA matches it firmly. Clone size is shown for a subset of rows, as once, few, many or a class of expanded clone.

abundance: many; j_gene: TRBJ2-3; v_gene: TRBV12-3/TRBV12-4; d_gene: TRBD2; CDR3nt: TGTGCCAGCAGGGATAGCGGGAGAGATACGCAGTATTTT; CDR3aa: CASRDSGRDTQYF
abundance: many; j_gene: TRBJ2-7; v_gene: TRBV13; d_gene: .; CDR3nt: TGTGCCAGCAGCTCCTGGACTCTGAGGAGTCACGAGCAGTACTTC; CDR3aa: CASSSWTLRSHEQYF
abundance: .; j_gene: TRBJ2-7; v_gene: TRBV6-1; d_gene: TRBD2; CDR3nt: TGTGCCAGCAGGGGGTCCTGGGGGGGGTCCAACTACGAGCAGTACTTC; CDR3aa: CASRGSWGGSNYEQYF
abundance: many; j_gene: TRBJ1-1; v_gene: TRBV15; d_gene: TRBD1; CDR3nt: TGTGCCACCAGCAGCTATCGGGACAGGCAAGCTTTCTTT; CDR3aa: CATSSYRDRQAFF
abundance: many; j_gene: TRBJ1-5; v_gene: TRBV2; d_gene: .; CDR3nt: TGTGCCAGCAGGGGTTGGAACGCGGGGAATCAGCCCCAGCATTTT; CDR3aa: CASRGWNAGNQPQHF
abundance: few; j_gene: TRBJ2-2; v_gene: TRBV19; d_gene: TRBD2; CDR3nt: TGTGCCAGTAGTGTCGAAGCGGGAGGGCCTACGGTCGACACCGGGGAGCTGTTTTTT; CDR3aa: CASSVEAGGPTVDTGELFF
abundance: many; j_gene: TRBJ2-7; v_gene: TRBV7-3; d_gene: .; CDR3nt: TGTGCCAGCAGCTTTGGGGAATGGGACGAGCAGTACTTC; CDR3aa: CASSFGEWDEQYF
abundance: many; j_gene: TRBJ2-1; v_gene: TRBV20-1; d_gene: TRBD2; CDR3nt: TGCAGTGCTAGAGACGGTACTAGCGGGAAGTACAATGAGCAGTTCTTC; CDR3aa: CSARDGTSGKYNEQFF
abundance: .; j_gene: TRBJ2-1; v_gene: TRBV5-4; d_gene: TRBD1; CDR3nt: TGTGCCAGCAGCTTACGACAGGGATACGAGCAGTTCTTC; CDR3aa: CASSLRQGYEQFF
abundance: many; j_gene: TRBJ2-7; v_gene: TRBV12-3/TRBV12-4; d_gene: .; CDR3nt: TGTGCCAGCAGTAGGGACACTAAGTCCTACGAGCAGTACTTC; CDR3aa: CASSRDTKSYEQYF
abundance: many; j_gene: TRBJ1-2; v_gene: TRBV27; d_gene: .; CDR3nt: .; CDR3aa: CASRRAGGYTF
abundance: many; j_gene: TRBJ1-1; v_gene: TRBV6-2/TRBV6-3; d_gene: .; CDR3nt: TGTGCCAGCAGTTACTCGAGGCAGAACACTGAAGCTTTCTTT; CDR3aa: CASSYSRQNTEAFF
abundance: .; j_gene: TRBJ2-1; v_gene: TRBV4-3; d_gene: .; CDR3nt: TGCGCCAGCAGCCAAGATCCCGGGGGCTATTTAAATGAGCAGTTCTTC; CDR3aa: CASSQDPGGYLNEQFF
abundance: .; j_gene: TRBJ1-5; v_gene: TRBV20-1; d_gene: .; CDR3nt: TGCAGTGCTAGGGGAGGCGTAAATCAGCCCCAGCATTTT; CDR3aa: CSARGGVNQPQHF
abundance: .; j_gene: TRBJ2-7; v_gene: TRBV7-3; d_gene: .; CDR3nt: TGTGCCAGCAGCTTAGTTTTGGGGGGTGAGCAGTACTTC; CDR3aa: CASSLVLGGEQYF
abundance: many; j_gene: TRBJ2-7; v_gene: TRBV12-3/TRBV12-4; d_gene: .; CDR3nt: TGTGCCAGCAGTTTAACAGGGTTGGAGTACGAGCAGTACTTC; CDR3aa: CASSLTGLEYEQYF
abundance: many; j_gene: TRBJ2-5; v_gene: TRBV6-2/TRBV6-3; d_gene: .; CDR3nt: TGTGCCAGCAGGGAGGGAGGGGGACAAGAGACCCAGTACTTC; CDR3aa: CASREGGGQETQYF
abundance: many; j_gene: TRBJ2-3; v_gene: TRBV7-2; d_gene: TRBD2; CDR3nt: TGTGCCAGCAGCTCCGGTTTGGGGACTAGCGTCACAGATACGCAGTATTTT; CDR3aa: CASSSGLGTSVTDTQYF
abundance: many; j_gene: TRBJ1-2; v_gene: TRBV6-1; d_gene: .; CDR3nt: TGTGCCAGCAGCTTAAGGAACCTTGGCTATGGCTACACCTTC; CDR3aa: CASSLRNLGYGYTF
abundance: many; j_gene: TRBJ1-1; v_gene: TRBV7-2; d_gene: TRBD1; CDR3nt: TGTGCCAGCACCCCAGACAGGGGGGGCACTGAAGCTTTCTTT; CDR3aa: CASTPDRGGTEAFF
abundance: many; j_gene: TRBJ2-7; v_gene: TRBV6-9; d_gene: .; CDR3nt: TGTGCCAGCAGTTATGTGGGGGATCCCACCTACGAGCAGTACTTC; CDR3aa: CASSYVGDPTYEQYF
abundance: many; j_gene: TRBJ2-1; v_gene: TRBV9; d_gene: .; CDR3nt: TGTGCCAGCAGGAGTGGGGGGACGGATGAGCAGTTCTTC; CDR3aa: CASRSGGTDEQFF
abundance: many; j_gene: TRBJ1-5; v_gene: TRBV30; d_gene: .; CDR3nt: TGTGCCTGGAGTGCCGGACGGCAGGGGAGTGAGCCCCAGCATTTT; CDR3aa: CAWSAGRQGSEPQHF
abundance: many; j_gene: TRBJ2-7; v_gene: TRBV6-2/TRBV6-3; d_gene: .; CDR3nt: TGTGCCAGCAGTACGACAGGAAACAAGGACGAGCAGTACTTC; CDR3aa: CASSTTGNKDEQYF
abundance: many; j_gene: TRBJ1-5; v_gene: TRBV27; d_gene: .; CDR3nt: TGTGCCAGCAGTTTATCACCCCGGGGTGGACAGCCCCAGCATTTT; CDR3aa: CASSLSPRGGQPQHF
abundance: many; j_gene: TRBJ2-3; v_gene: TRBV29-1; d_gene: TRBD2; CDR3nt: TGCAGCGTTTTAGCGGGAGAGTCATATACGCAGTATTTT; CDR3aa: CSVLAGESYTQYF
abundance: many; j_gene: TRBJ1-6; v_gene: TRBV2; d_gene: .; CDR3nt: TGTGCCAGCAGTATGGAGTTGGATTCACCCCTCCACTTT; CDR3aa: CASSMELDSPLHF
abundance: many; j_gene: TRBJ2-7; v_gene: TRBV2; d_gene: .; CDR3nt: TGTGCCAGCAAGGCGAACTCCTACGAGCAGTACTTC; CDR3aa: CASKANSYEQYF
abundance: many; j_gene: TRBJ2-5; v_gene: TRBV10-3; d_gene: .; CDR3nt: TGTGCCATCAGTGAGTCGGTTGGGCCCGAGACCCAGTACTTC; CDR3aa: CAISESVGPETQYF
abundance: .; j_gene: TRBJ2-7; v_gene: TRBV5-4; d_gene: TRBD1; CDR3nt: TGTGCCAGCAGCTTGTGGGCGGACAGGGGTTACGAGCAGTACTTC; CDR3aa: CASSLWADRGYEQYF